This TCR beta chain was identified during a study of T-cell memory formation after mild COVID-19. Study in general: Clusters of TCRs were largely donor specific.

Broader study findings: Some clones that responded were present in memory (sampled pre-infection), which suggests cross-reactive memory joined. Contracting CD4+ clones lay largely in CM and EM, with CD8+ ones residing in EMRA.

One entry per CDR3 protein results from TCRdb running MiXCR on the 5' RACE reads. The table includes around 340,000 distinct CDR3 sequences, around 21% detected once. This clonotype was found a few times. Antigen specificity is unknown. V was pared by 1 base and J by 7 bases, with 4 bases of the junction left unmatched. CDR3 length: 13 residues. Germline V gives CDR1 DFQATT, CDR2 SNEGSKA (reference sequence). The sequence derives from an adult woman who had mild COVID-19 (a few samples of this study predate the infection). Cell type and time point are not known. The specimen was PBMCs or a T cell subset sorted from them (not recorded which). The chain recombines TRBV20-1 with TRBJ2-1; 7 bases map to TRBD2. CDR3 residues: CSARVTGGNEQFF. CDR3 sequence (DNA): TGCAGTGCTAGAGTTACCGGGGGGAATGAGCAGTTCTTC.